The next 12 T cell receptor beta chains were all read from a single sample in a study of Ad26.COV2.S vaccination and SARS-CoV-2 variants (dated by TCRdb to the early 2020s). Libraries were prepared through the immunoSEQ multiplex PCR assay. What TCRdb holds here is the immuneACCESS table cut down to in-frame rearrangements. Part of the clones is not present; checked against another copy, under half of the missing clones reflect an unresolved V gene, and the others are unexplained. The sample table shows about 420,000 clones, and roughly 90% are seen once. Of the sample, 3.6% falls within the top ten clones. Per the publication, the treatment or condition label means: around 19 received Ad26.COV2.S at low or high dose, single or two shots; about 5 received placebo; per-sample allocation not given. Repertoires of vaccine and placebo recipients were sequenced from samples collected on day 63 after the first injection.

The sequenced sample was peripheral blood, obtained in a trial of Ad26.COV2.S vaccine versus placebo. The receptors originated from a person between 18 and 60 years old who received the Ad26.COV2.S COVID-19 vaccine or a placebo.

The rearrangement uses TRBV30 and TRBJ2-5; possibly TRBD1 for D (6 bases). The germline gives CDR1 GTSNPN, CDR2 SVGIG (reference sequence). Trimming removed 5 bases from V and 2 bases from J, with 15 bases in between. This CDR3 has 14 amino acids. This CDR3 reads CAWQIGTFQETQYF. CDR3 nucleotides: TGTGCCTGGCAGATAGGGACATTTCAAGAGACCCAGTACTTC.

As for this clone: Other DNA sequences in this sample translate to the same CDR3. This sequence joins TRBV11-3 and TRBJ1-1; maybe TRBD1 (5 bases). Germline CDR1 is SGHNT and CDR2 is YENEEA. This CDR3 has 14 residues. Trimming cost V 1 base and J 1 base, with 7 bases left between them. The CDR3 sequence is CASSLGQGNTEAFF. CDR3 nucleotide sequence: TGTGCCAGCAGCTTAGGGCAGGGGAACACTGAAGCTTTCTTT.

The chain joins TRBV19 to TRBJ2-3, with TRBD1 identical over 7 bases. The V and J ends lost 9 bases and 0 bases, in that order; junction bases with no gene match: 9. In germline, CDR1 is LNHDA, CDR2 SQIVND (reference sequence). The CDR3 is made up of 15 amino acids. CDR3 in DNA: TGTGCCAGCAGGACTGGGGACAGCAGCACAGATACGCAGTATTTT. Its protein is CASRTGDSSTDTQYF.

The chain links TRBV28 to TRBJ1-6; TRBD1 agrees at 10 bases. J lost 8 bases, V lost 4 bases, and 14 bases had no gene match. The CDR3 length is 18 residues. Per the germline V gene, CDR1 is MDHEN and CDR2 is SYDVKM. CDR3 in DNA: TGTGCCAGCAGTTCTCTCCCTCGTCGACAGGGGGCTGATTCACCCCTCCACTTT. Its translation: CASSSLPRRQGADSPLHF.

This chain uses TRBV10-3 with TRBJ2-3; 8 positions agree with TRBD1. CDR1 is ENHRY and CDR2 is SYGVKD in the germline V gene. CDR3 length: 18 residues. Trimming took 0 bases from V and 4 from J; bases not matched to a gene: 12. DNA for the CDR3: TGTGCCATCAGTGAGTCGTGGTTCGGACAGGGTACCCCAGATACGCAGTATTTT. This gives the protein CAISESWFGQGTPDTQYF.

The CDR3 DNA reads as TGTGCCAGCAGCTTAGGGGTCGGGGTTCTAGGTGACAATCAGCCCCAGCATTTT. It specifies CASSLGVGVLGDNQPQHF. The V gene is TRBV7-9, the J gene TRBJ1-5; no clear D. Germline V gives CDR1 SEHNR, CDR2 FQNEAQ (reference sequence). This CDR3 has 18 amino acids. V was shortened by 1 base and J by 3 bases, with 19 bases between the two germline ends. The whole variable domain, remainder taken from reference TRBV7-9 and TRBJ1-5, is DTGVSQNPRHKITKRGQNVTFRCDPISEHNRLYWYRQTLGQGPEFLTYFQNEAQLEKSRLLSDRFSAERPKGSFSTLEIQRTEQGDSAMYLCASSLGVGVLGDNQPQHFGDGTRLSIL.

V gene TRBV4-3 combines with J gene TRBJ1-1, with TRBD1 as a possible D gene (5 bases). The CDR3 is made up of 15 amino acids. The germline gives CDR1 LGHNA, CDR2 YSLEER. Trimming stripped 0 bases from V and 11 bases from J, with 19 bases between. The CDR3 region has the DNA TGCGCCAGCAGCCAAGATGTTGCCGGGACCCTCGTCGCTTTCTTT. This translates into CASSQDVAGTLVAFF.

The chain combines TRBV5-8 with TRBJ2-2; 15 positions agree with TRBD2. The ends lost 4 bases at V and 5 bases at J; junction bases unmatched: 9. CDR3 size: 18 residues. CDR1 and CDR2 from the germline V gene are SGHTS and YDEGEE. The CDR3 loop is CASSKDGTSGGPTGELFF. The CDR3 DNA reads as TGTGCCAGCAGCAAAGACGGGACTAGCGGGGGGCCGACCGGGGAGCTGTTTTTT.

This sequence joins TRBV30 and TRBJ1-6; TRBD1 might be the D (6 bases). V was cut by 0 bases and J by 9 bases, with 12 bases left in between. CDR3 size: 14 residues. Looked up from germline, CDR1 is GTSNPN and CDR2 is SVGIG (reference sequence). Written as DNA, the CDR3 is TGTGCCTGGAGTGTTCGGGGGCGAGGTTCACCCCTCCACTTT. The encoded protein is CAWSVRGRGSPLHF.

The chain couples TRBV7-2 to TRBJ1-4, with D perhaps TRBD1 (5 bases). CDR1 is SGHTA and CDR2 is FQGNSA in the germline V gene. The V gene lost 5 bases and the J gene lost 3 bases, with 10 bases spanning the gap. The length of the CDR3 is 14 residues. The CDR3 sequence: CASSPGRSNEKLFF. The CDR3 DNA reads as TGTGCCAGCAGCCCAGGGCGGTCTAATGAAAAACTGTTTTTT.

V and J are TRBV9 and TRBJ2-3, with D perhaps matching TRBD1 (6 bases). The CDR3 extends over 14 amino acids. The V end was cut by 4 bases, the J end by 2 bases, with 11 bases between. Per the germline V gene, CDR1 is SGDLS and CDR2 is YYNGEE. The CDR3 DNA is TGTGCCAGCAGCTTGGGACAACACACAGATACGCAGTATTTT. Its protein is CASSLGQHTDTQYF.

The V call is TRBV7-9, the J call TRBJ1-3; possibly TRBD1 for D (6 bases). The germline gives CDR1 SEHNR, CDR2 FQNEAQ (reference sequence). The V end lost 5 bases, the J end lost 0 bases, and 11 bases lay between the germline ends. The CDR3 extends over 15 amino acids. The CDR3 sequence is CASSLKTGSGNTIYF. DNA for the CDR3: TGTGCCAGCAGCCTGAAGACAGGCTCTGGAAACACCATATATTTT.